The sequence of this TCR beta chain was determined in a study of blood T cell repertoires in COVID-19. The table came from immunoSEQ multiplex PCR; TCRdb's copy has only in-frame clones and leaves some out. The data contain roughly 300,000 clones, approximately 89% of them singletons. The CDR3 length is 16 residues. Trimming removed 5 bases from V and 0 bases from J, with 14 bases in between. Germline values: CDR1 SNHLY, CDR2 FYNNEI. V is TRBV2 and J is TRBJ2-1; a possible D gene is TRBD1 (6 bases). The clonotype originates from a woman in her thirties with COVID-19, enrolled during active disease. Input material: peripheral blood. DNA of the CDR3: TGTGCCAGCAGTTCAAGCTCAGGGGTCTCCTACAATGAGCAGTTCTTC. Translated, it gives CASSSSSGVSYNEQFF.